Below, 17 T cell receptor beta chains from the same sample are listed, as sequenced in a study of early stage breast cancer tumors. Profiled with immunoSEQ multiplex PCR; TCRdb holds only in-frame clones, not every one. The sample records 39,000 or so clones, approximately 78% being singletons. Sequencing was done on a sample of blood. All receptors come from a person in their fifties with breast cancer.

The chain employs TRBV21-1 and TRBJ2-7; the table gives TRBD1 as D, unverified against the DNA. TRBV21-1 is marked as a pseudogene. This CDR3 region has 14 residues. The CDR3 is CARTLGHSSYEQYF. The CDR3 DNA reads TGTGCCAGGACCTTGGGACATAGCTCCTACGAGCAGTACTTC.

The chain carries TRBV6-5 and TRBJ1-2; 9 bases line up with TRBD1. V dropped 7 bases and J dropped 5; count of bases not matched to a gene: 11. The germline V gene has CDR1 MNHEY and CDR2 SVGAGI. The CDR3 length is 15 residues. As DNA, the CDR3 is TGTGCCAGCACCTTGGGACAGGGATTTCGATATGGCTACACCTTC. Its protein is CASTLGQGFRYGYTF.

This clone was seen only a few times. The V and J genes are TRBV7-4 and TRBJ2-1; the match to TRBD2 covers 7 bases. Trimming took 4 bases from V and 0 from J; bases not matched to a gene: 9. This CDR3 contains 17 residues. Germline-derived CDR1 and CDR2 are SGHVT and SQSDAQ. The CDR3 sequence is CASSSPTGRSSYNEQFF. CDR3 nucleotides: TGTGCCAGCAGCTCCCCGACCGGGAGGAGCTCCTACAATGAGCAGTTCTTC.

Judged by abundance, this clone is medium-sized. V is TRBV30 and J is TRBJ1-1, with no clear D. Trimming left V 1 base short and J 1 base short, with 7 bases between. From germline, CDR1 is GTSNPN and CDR2 SVGIG (reference sequence). The CDR3 totals 13 residues. CDR3 in DNA: TGTGCCTGGAGTGACCACAGGAACACTGAAGCTTTCTTT. This sequence encodes CAWSDHRNTEAFF.

This chain connects TRBV5-1 to TRBJ2-5, with D possibly matching TRBD2 (5 bases). CDR3 size: 14 residues. CDR1 SGHRS and CDR2 YFSETQ come from the germline V gene. The germline V and J ends were trimmed by 4 bases and 3 bases, with 13 bases remaining between them. The CDR3 DNA reads as TGCGCCAGCAGCCGGTCGGACGGGGAAGAGACCCAGTACTTC. This translates into CASSRSDGEETQYF.

The V call is TRBV5-1, the J call TRBJ2-6; tentative D call: TRBD2 (6 bases). Trimming took off 2 bases at V and 2 bases at J, with 8 bases between the two ends. This CDR3 contains 15 residues. Germline CDR1 SGHRS, CDR2 YFSETQ. CDR3 sequence reads: CASSFGGAGANVLTF. The DNA for the CDR3 is TGCGCCAGCAGCTTTGGCGGGGCTGGGGCCAACGTCCTGACTTTC.

This chain joins TRBV5-1 and TRBJ2-1; 10 bases are shared with TRBD2. Germline lookup yields CDR1 SGHRS and CDR2 YFSETQ. The trim removed 4 bases at V and 3 bases at J, leaving 4 bases unmatched. CDR3 length equals 15 residues. The CDR3 coding sequence is TGCGCCAGCAGCAACGGACTAGCGGTCTACAATGAGCAGTTCTTC. This sequence encodes CASSNGLAVYNEQFF. The complete variable domain, with remaining parts taken from reference TRBV5-1 and TRBJ2-1, reads KAGVTQTPRYLIKTRGQQVTLSCSPISGHRSVSWYQQTPGQGLQFLFEYFSETQRNKGNFPGRFSGRQFSNSRSEMNVSTLELGDSALYLCASSNGLAVYNEQFFGPGTRLTVL.

V is TRBV6-6 and J is TRBJ2-1; TRBD2 agrees at 13 bases. The CDR3 covers 15 residues. V gave up 8 bases and J gave up 4 bases; unmatched junction bases: 5. Germline loops: CDR1 MNHNY, CDR2 SVGAGI (reference sequence). The CDR3 region has the DNA TGTGCCAGCGGGAAGGGACTAGCGGGGTACAATGAGCAGTTCTTC. It specifies CASGKGLAGYNEQFF.

This chain uses TRBV27 with TRBJ1-3; 10 positions match TRBD1. The CDR3 is 15 residues long. Germline V gives CDR1 MNHEY, CDR2 SMNVEV (reference sequence). The junction had 4 bases not matched to a gene; V was cut back by 1 base and J by 7 bases. The CDR3, as DNA: TGTGCCAGCAGTTTATTGACAGGGGGCTTTAACACCATATATTTT. Its translation is CASSLLTGGFNTIYF.

V usage is TRBV11-2 and J usage is TRBJ1-4; a weak D match, TRBD1 (6 bases). V lost 1 base and J lost 2, with 8 bases in between. The CDR3 length is 15 residues. Germline loops: CDR1 SGHAT, CDR2 FQNNGV. The CDR3 DNA is TGTGCCAGCAGCTTAGTGAGGGGGACTAATGAAAAACTGTTTTTT. Encoded protein: CASSLVRGTNEKLFF. The variable domain in full, with the rest retrieved from reference TRBV11-2 and TRBJ1-4, is EAGVAQSPRYKIIEKRQSVAFWCNPISGHATLYWYQQILGQGPKLLIQFQNNGVVDDSQLPKDRFSAERLKGVDSTLKIQPAKLEDSAVYLCASSLVRGTNEKLFFGSGTQLSVL.

V and J are TRBV5-6 and TRBJ2-5; maybe TRBD1 (6 bases). This CDR3 has 14 residues. The germline V and J ends were trimmed by 2 bases and 4 bases, with 12 bases remaining between them. Germline CDR1 SGHDT, CDR2 YYEEEE. CDR3 coding DNA: TGTGCCAGCAGCTTATCAAGACAGGCAGAGACCCAGTACTTC. It specifies CASSLSRQAETQYF.

This clone has only one observation. The chain carries TRBV11-3 and TRBJ1-1; 7 bases fit TRBD1. Trimming took 5 bases from V and 4 from J; bases not matched to a gene: 4. This CDR3 comprises 13 residues. From germline, CDR1 is SGHNT and CDR2 YENEEA. In nucleotides, the CDR3 is TGTGCCAGCAGCCGACAGGGAATCACTGAAGCTTTCTTT. Translating gives CASSRQGITEAFF.

This clone showed up just a few times. The rearrangement uses TRBV10-3 and TRBJ2-3; no clear D. V dropped 3 bases and J dropped 1 base, with 2 bases sitting between them. The length of the CDR3 is 12 residues. Germline V lookup: CDR1 ENHRY, CDR2 SYGVKD. The CDR3 spells CAISDGTDTQYF. The CDR3 nucleotides are TGTGCCATCAGTGACGGCACAGATACGCAGTATTTT.

The chain couples TRBV9 to TRBJ1-2; maybe TRBD1 (5 bases). Trimming took 0 bases from V and 8 from J, leaving 17 bases between them. Germline V lookup: CDR1 SGDLS, CDR2 YYNGEE. The length of the CDR3 is 15 residues. The CDR3 protein is CASSVGAGPQGGYTF. The CDR3 DNA reads TGTGCCAGCAGCGTAGGTGCGGGACCTCAGGGCGGCTACACCTTC.

The chain carries TRBV13 and TRBJ2-1, with 7 bases lining up with TRBD2. CDR3 size: 17 residues. V shed 3 bases and J 0 bases; nucleotides not matched to a gene: 8. Germline V gene lookup returns CDR1 PRHDT and CDR2 FYEKMQ (reference sequence). The CDR3 reads CASSLDSGRRSYNEQFF. CDR3 bases: TGTGCCAGCAGCTTGGATAGCGGGCGCCGCTCCTACAATGAGCAGTTCTTC.

This chain joins TRBV5-4 and TRBJ2-5; TRBD1 agrees at 8 bases. Trimming at V came to 4 bases and at J to 1 base, leaving 6 bases not matched to a gene. There are 15 residues in the CDR3. Germline CDR1 and CDR2: SGHNT and YYREEE (reference sequence). Here the CDR3 reads CASSDRQGTQETQYF. CDR3 coding DNA: TGTGCCAGCAGCGATCGACAGGGGACCCAAGAGACCCAGTACTTC.

The V gene is TRBV25-1, the J gene TRBJ2-7; D perhaps matches TRBD1 (6 bases). V was shortened by 8 bases and J by 7 bases, with 12 bases between the two germline ends. CDR1 and CDR2 (germline): MGHDK, SYGVNS. The CDR3 totals 11 residues. CDR3 sequence: CASGSRGEQYF. CDR3 DNA: TGTGCCAGCGGTAGTAGGGGGGAGCAGTACTTC.